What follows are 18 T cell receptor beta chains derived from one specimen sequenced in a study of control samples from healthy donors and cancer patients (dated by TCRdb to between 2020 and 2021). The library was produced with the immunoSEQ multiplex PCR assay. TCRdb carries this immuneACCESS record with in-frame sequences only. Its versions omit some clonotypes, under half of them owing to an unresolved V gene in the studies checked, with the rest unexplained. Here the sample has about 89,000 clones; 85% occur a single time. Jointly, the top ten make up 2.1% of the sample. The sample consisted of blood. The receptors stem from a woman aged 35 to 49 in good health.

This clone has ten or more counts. CDR3 region: CASSQDWTSYTF. The DNA of the CDR3 is TGTGCCAGCAGCCAAGATTGGACCAGCTACACCTTC. The genes are TRBV3-1 (or the pseudogene TRBV3-2) and TRBJ1-2; D remains ambiguous. Germline V CDR1 and CDR2: LGHDT, YNNKEL (reference sequence). The CDR3 spans 12 residues. Trimming pared 0 bases from V and 9 bases from J, leaving 8 bases between.

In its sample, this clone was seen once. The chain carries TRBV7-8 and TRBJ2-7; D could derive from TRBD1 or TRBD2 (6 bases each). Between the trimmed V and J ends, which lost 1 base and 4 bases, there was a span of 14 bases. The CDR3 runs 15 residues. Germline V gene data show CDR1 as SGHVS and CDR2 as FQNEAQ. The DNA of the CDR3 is TGTGCCAGCAGCTTAGTTCCCCTAGGGGGGTACGAGCAGTACTTC. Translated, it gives CASSLVPLGGYEQYF.

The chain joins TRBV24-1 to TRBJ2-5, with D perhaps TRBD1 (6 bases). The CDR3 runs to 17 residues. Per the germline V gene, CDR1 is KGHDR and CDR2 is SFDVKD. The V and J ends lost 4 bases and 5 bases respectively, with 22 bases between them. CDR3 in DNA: TGTGCCACCAGTGACGCCTCGACAGGAATCAACGCGGAGACCCAGTACTTC. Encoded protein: CATSDASTGINAETQYF.

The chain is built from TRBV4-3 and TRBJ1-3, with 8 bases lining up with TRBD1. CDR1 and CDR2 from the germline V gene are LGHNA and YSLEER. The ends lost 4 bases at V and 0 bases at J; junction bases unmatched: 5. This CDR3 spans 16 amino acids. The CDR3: CASSPGTGGSGNTIYF. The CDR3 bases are TGCGCCAGCAGCCCAGGAACAGGGGGCTCTGGAAACACCATATATTTT.

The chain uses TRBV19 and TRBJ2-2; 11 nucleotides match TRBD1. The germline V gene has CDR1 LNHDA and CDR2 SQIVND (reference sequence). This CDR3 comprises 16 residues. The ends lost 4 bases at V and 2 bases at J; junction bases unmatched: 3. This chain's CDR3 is CASSRTGGSNTGELFF. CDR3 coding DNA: TGTGCCAGTAGTAGGACAGGGGGCTCCAACACCGGGGAGCTGTTTTTT.

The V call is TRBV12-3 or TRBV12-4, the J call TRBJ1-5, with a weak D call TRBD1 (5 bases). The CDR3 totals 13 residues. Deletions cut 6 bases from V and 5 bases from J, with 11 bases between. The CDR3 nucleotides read TGTGCCAGCAGCGACCAGGGCTATCAGCCCCAGCATTTT. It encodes CASSDQGYQPQHF.

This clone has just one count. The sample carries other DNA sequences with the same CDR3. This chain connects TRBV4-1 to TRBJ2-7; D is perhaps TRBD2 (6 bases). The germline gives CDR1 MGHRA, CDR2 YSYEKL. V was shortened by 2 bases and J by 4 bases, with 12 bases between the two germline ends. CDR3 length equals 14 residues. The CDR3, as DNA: TGCGCCAGCAGCCAACGTAGGGAGGCATACGAGCAGTACTTC. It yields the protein CASSQRREAYEQYF.

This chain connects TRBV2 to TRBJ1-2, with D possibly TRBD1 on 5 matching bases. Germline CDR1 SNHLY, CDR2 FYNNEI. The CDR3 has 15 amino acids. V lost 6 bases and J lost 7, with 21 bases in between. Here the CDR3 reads CASRRAPRDAVGYTF. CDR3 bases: TGTGCCAGCAGGAGAGCGCCCCGGGACGCAGTTGGCTACACCTTC.

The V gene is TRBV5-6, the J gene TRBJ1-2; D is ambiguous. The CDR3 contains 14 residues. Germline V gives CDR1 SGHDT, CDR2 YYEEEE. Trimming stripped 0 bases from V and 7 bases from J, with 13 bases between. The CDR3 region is CASSLVGRHLGYTF. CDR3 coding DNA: TGTGCCAGCAGCTTGGTTGGCAGGCACCTTGGCTACACCTTC.

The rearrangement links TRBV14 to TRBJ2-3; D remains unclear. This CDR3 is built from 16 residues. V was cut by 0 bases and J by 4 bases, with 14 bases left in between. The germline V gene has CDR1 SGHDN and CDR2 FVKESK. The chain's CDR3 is CASSQDNIIWADTQYF. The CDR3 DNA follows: TGTGCCAGCAGCCAAGATAATATTATTTGGGCAGATACGCAGTATTTT.

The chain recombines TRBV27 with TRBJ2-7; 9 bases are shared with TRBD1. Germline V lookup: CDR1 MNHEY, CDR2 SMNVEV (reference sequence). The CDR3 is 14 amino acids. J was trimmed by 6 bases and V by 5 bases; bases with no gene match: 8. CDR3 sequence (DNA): TGTGCCAGCAGTGCCGGGACAGGGATGTTCGAGCAGTACTTC. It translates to CASSAGTGMFEQYF.

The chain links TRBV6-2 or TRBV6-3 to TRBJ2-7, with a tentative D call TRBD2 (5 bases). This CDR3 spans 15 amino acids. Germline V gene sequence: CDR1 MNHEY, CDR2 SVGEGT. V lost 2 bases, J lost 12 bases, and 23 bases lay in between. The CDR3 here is CASSYRTGSWVGWYF. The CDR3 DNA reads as TGTGCCAGCAGTTACCGAACGGGATCCTGGGTGGGTTGGTACTTC.

CDR3 amino acids: CASSAGRVTDTQYF. For the CDR3, the DNA is TGCGCCAGCAGTGCGGGTAGGGTCACAGATACGCAGTATTTT. The gene calls are TRBV10-1 and TRBJ2-3; no definite D call. V was shortened by 4 bases and J by 2 bases, with 10 bases between the two germline ends. The CDR3 length is 14 residues. Germline CDR1 and CDR2: WNHNN and SYGVQD (reference sequence).

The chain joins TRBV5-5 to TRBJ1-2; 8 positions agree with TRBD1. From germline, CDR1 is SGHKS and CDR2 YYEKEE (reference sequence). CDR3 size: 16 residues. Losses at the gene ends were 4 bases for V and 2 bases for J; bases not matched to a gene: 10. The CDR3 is CASSIGQGWVNYGYTF. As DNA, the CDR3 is TGTGCCAGCAGCATAGGACAGGGATGGGTAAACTATGGCTACACCTTC.

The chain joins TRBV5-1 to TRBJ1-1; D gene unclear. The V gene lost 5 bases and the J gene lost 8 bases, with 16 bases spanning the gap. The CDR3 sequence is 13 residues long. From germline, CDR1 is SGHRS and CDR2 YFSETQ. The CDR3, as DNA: TGCGCCAGCAGGGCTCTCGAACAGCCCGAAGCTTTCTTT. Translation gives CASRALEQPEAFF.

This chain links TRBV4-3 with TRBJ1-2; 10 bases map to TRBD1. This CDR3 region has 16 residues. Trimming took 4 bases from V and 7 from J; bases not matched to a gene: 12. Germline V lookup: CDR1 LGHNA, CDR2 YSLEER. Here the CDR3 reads CASSRGQGSPLGGYTF. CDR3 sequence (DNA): TGCGCCAGCAGCCGGGGACAGGGGTCCCCCCTTGGTGGCTACACCTTC.

CDR3 DNA sequence: TGTGCCAGCAGCTCTTTTGGAGGGGACCACTACAATGAGCAGTTCTTC. It specifies CASSSFGGDHYNEQFF. The genes are TRBV11-3 and TRBJ2-1; tentatively, D is TRBD2 (6 bases). The germline V gene encodes CDR1 SGHNT and CDR2 YENEEA. The CDR3 is made up of 16 amino acids. V lost 4 bases, J lost 3 bases, and 16 bases lay in between.

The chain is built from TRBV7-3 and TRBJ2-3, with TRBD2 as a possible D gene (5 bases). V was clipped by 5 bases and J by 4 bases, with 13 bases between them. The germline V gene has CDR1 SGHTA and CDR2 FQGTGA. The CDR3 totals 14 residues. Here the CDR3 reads CASSPSTRADTQYF. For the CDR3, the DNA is TGTGCCAGCAGCCCAAGCACGCGGGCAGATACGCAGTATTTT.